This T cell receptor (beta chain) was recovered during a study of blood T cell repertoires in COVID-19. Participants had their cohort set by participant-reported clinical history. The V and J ends lost 5 bases and 2 bases respectively, with 15 bases between them. Germline CDR1 reads LNHDA; CDR2 reads SQIVND (reference sequence). The CDR3 loop spans 15 amino acids. Libraries were prepared by immunoSEQ multiplex PCR; TCRdb keeps only in-frame clonotypes and omits some of them. The sample records roughly 250,000 clones, approximately 83% being singletons. The genes are TRBV19 and TRBJ1-2; D remains unclear. The sample consisted of PBMCs or T cells enriched from blood (not recorded which). This clonotype was sampled from a woman aged 45-65 years who had recovered from COVID-19. The CDR3 nucleotides read TGTGCCAGTAGTGGGCCGCAAGTCAGAAACTATGGCTACACCTTC. This gives the protein CASSGPQVRNYGYTF.